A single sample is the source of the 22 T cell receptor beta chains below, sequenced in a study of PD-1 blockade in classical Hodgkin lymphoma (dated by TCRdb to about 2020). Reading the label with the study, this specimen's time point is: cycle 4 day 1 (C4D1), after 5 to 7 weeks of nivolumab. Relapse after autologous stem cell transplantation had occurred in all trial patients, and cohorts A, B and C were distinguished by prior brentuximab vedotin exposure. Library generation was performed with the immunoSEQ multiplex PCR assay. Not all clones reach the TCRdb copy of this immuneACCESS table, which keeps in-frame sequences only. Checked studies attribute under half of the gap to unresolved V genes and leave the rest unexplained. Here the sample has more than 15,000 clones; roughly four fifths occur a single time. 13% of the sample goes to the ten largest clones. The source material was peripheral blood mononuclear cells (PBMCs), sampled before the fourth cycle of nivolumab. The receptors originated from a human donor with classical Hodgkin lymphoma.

CDR3 sequence: CARRGQRPNSNQPQHF. The CDR3 coding sequence is TGTGCCAGAAGAGGACAGAGACCAAATAGCAATCAGCCCCAGCATTTT. The chain carries TRBV5-3 and TRBJ1-5, with a tentative D call TRBD1 (6 bases). TRBV5-3 is an open reading frame, and its role is uncertain. V gave up 5 bases and J gave up 0 bases, with 15 bases separating them. This CDR3 region has 16 residues.

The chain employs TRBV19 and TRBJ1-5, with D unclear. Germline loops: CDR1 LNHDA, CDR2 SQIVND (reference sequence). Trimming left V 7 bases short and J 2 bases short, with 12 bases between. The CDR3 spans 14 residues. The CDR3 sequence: CASTRWDGNQPQHF. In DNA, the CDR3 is TGTGCCAGTACTCGTTGGGATGGCAATCAGCCCCAGCATTTT. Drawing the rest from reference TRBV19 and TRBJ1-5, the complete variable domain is DGGITQSPKYLFRKEGQNVTLSCEQNLNHDAMYWYRQDPGQGLRLIYYSQIVNDFQKGDIAEGYSVSREKKESFPLTVTSAQKNPTAFYLCASTRWDGNQPQHFGDGTRLSIL.

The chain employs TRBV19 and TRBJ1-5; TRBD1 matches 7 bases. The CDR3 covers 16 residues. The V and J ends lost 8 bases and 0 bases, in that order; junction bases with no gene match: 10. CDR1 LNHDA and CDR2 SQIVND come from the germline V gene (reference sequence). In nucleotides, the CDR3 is TGTGCCAGTCCCCAGGGGGGGGATTATAGCAATCAGCCCCAGCATTTT. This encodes CASPQGGDYSNQPQHF.

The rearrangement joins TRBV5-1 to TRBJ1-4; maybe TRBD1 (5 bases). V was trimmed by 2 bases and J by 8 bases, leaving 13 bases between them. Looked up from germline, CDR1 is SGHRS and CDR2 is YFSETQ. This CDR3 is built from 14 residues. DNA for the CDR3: TGCGCCAGCAGCTTTGGGCCAGGGAGCGAAAAACTGTTTTTT. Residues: CASSFGPGSEKLFF.

The CDR3 bases are TGTGCCAGCAGCCGTATTGGACAGTATAATTCACCCCTCCACTTT. Amino acid sequence: CASSRIGQYNSPLHF. The rearrangement links TRBV7-9 to TRBJ1-6; possibly TRBD1 for D (6 bases). Trimming pared 5 bases from V and 4 bases from J, leaving 12 bases between. CDR3 length equals 15 residues. Germline loops: CDR1 SEHNR, CDR2 FQNEAQ (reference sequence).

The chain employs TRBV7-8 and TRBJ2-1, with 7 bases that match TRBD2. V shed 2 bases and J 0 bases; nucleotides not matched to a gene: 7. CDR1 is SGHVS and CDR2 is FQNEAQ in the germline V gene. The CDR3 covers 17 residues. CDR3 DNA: TGTGCCAGCAGCTTAACTGAGTCGGGGGGCTCCTACAATGAGCAGTTCTTC. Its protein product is CASSLTESGGSYNEQFF. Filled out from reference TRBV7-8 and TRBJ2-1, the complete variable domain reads GAGVSQSPRYKVAKRGQDVALRCDPISGHVSLFWYQQALGQGPEFLTYFQNEAQLDKSGLPSDRFFAERPEGSVSTLKIQRTQQEDSAVYLCASSLTESGGSYNEQFFGPGTRLTVL.

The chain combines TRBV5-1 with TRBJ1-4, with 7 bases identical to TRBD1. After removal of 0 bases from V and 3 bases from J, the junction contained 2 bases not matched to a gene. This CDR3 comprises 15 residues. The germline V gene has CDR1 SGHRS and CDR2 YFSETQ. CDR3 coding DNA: TGCGCCAGCAGCTTGGAGGGACAGTCTAATGAAAAACTGTTTTTT. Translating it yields CASSLEGQSNEKLFF.

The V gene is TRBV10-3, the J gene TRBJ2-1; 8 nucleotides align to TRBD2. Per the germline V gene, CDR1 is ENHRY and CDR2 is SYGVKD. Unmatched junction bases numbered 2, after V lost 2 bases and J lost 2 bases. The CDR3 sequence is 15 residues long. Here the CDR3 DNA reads TGTGCCATCAGTGAGAGGCGGGGGGCCTACAATGAGCAGTTCTTC. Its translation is CAISERRGAYNEQFF.

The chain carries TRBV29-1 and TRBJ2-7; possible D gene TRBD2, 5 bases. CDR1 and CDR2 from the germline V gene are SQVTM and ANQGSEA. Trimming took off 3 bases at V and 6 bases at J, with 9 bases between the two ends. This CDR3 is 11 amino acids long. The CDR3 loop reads CSVDEGFEQYF. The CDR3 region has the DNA TGCAGCGTTGACGAGGGTTTCGAGCAGTACTTC.

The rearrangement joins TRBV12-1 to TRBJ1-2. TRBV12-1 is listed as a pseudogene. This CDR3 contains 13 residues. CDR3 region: CASSLAPGRSYTF. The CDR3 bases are TGTGCCAGCAGCTTAGCCCCGGGGCGTAGCTACACCTTC.

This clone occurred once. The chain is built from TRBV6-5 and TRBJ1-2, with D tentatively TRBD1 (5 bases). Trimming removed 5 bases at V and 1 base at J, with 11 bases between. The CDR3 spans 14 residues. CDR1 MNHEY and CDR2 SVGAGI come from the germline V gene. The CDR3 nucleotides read TGTGCCAGCAGTGCCGGGACGGTTAACTATGGCTACACCTTC. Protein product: CASSAGTVNYGYTF.

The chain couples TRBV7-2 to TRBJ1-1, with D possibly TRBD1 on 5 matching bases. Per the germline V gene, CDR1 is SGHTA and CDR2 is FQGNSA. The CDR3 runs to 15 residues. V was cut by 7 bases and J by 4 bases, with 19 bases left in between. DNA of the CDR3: TGTGCCAGCAACCCAGCGGGGGGAATGAGCACTGAAGCTTTCTTT. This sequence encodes CASNPAGGMSTEAFF.

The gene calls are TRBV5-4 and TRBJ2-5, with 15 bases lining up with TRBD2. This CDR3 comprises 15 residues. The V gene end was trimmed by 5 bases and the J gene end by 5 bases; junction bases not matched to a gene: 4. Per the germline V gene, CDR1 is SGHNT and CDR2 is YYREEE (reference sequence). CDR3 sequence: CASSPGTSGGETQYF. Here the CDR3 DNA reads TGTGCCAGCAGTCCCGGGACTAGCGGGGGGGAGACCCAGTACTTC. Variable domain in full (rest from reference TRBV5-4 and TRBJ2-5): ETGVTQSPTHLIKTRGQQVTLRCSSQSGHNTVSWYQQALGQGPQFIFQYYREEENGRGNFPPRFSGLQFPNYSSELNVNALELDDSALYLCASSPGTSGGETQYFGPGTRLLVL.

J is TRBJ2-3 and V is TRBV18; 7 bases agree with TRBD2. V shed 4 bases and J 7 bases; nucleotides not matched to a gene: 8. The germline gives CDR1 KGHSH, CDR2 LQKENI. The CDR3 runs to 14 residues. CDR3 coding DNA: TGTGCCAGCTCACGCGGGACTACCTATCATACGCAGTATTTT. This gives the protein CASSRGTTYHTQYF. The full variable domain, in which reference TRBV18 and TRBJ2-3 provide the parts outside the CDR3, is NAGVMQNPRHLVRRRGQEARLRCSPMKGHSHVYWYRQLPEEGLKFMVYLQKENIIDESGMPKERFSAEFPKEGPSILRIQQVVRGDSAAYFCASSRGTTYHTQYFGPGTRLTVL.

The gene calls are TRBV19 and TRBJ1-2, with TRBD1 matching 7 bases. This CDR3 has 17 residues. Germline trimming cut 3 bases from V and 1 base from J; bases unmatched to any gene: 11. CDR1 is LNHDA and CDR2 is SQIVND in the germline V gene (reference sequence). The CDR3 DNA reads TGTGCCAGTAGTATTATTGAGGGGGCGAGAGGTAACTATGGCTACACCTTC. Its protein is CASSIIEGARGNYGYTF.

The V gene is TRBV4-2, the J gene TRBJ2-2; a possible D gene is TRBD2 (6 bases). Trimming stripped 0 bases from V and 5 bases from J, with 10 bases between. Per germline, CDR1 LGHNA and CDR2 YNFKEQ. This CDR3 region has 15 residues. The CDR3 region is CASSQEAGLTGELFF. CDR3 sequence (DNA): TGTGCCAGCAGCCAAGAGGCGGGACTGACCGGGGAGCTGTTTTTT.

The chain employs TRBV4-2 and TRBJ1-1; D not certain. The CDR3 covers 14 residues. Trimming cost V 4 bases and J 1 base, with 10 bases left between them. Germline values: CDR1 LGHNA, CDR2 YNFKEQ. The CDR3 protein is CASSPGRANTEAFF. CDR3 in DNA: TGTGCCAGCAGCCCGGGGAGGGCGAACACTGAAGCTTTCTTT.

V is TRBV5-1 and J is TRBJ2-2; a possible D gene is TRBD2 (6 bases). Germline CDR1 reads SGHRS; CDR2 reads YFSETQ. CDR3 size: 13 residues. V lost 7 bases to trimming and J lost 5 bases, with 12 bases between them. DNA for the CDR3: TGCGCCAGCGAGGAGGGGATAACCGGGGAGCTGTTTTTT. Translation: CASEEGITGELFF. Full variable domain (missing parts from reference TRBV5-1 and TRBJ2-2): KAGVTQTPRYLIKTRGQQVTLSCSPISGHRSVSWYQQTPGQGLQFLFEYFSETQRNKGNFPGRFSGRQFSNSRSEMNVSTLELGDSALYLCASEEGITGELFFGEGSRLTVL.

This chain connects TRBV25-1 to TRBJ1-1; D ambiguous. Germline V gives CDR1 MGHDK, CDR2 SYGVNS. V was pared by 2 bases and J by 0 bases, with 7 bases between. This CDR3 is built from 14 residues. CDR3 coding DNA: TGTGCCAGCAGTGAAGAGGGATTGAACACTGAAGCTTTCTTT. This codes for CASSEEGLNTEAFF.

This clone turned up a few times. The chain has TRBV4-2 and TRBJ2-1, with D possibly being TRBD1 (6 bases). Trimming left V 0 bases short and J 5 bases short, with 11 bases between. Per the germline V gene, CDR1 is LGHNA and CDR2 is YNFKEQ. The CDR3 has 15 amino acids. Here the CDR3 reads CASSQDAGVNNEQFF. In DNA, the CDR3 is TGTGCCAGCAGCCAAGATGCAGGGGTCAACAATGAGCAGTTCTTC.

In nucleotides, the CDR3 is TGTGCCAGCAGTTCAAGCCGGGGCACAGATACGCAGTATTTT. Translation gives CASSSSRGTDTQYF. The chain has TRBV27 and TRBJ2-3; no clear D gene. The ends were cut back, 4 bases at V and 1 base at J, with 9 bases in the middle. CDR1 is MNHEY and CDR2 is SMNVEV in the germline V gene (reference sequence). The CDR3 consists of 14 residues.

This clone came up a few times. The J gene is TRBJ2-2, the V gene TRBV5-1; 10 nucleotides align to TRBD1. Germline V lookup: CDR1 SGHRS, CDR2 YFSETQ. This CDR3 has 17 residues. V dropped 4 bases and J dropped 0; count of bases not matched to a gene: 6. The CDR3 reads CASSLSGQGSNTGELFF. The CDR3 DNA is TGCGCCAGCAGCCTCTCGGGACAGGGGTCGAACACCGGGGAGCTGTTTTTT.